Below, 2 T cell receptor beta chains from the same sample are listed, as sequenced in a study of cytomegalovirus exposure and HLA in healthy donors. Assay: immunoSEQ multiplex PCR; the TCRdb copy retains only in-frame clones and omits some. The sample contains under 150,000 clones, approximately 87% of which appear only once. Source material: PBMCs. These receptors were taken from a man between 18 and 35 years old in good health and CMV-seronegative.

This clone appeared a single time. The CDR3 spells CASQTGGMLNTEAFF. For the CDR3, the DNA is TGTGCCAGCCAGACAGGGGGGATGCTGAACACTGAAGCTTTCTTT. The chain links TRBV18 to TRBJ1-1; 9 nucleotides match TRBD1. Germline V gives CDR1 KGHSH, CDR2 LQKENI. V shed 8 bases and J 0 bases; nucleotides not matched to a gene: 7. The length of the CDR3 is 15 residues.

The chain links TRBV6-4 to TRBJ2-5; 8 bases fit TRBD2. With V trimmed by 3 bases and J by 1 base, 4 bases remained unmatched. The CDR3 is 15 residues long. Germline V gene data show CDR1 as MRHNA and CDR2 as SNTAGT. The chain's CDR3 is CASSEFGGGQETQYF. CDR3 nucleotides: TGTGCCAGCAGTGAGTTCGGGGGGGGCCAAGAGACCCAGTACTTC.